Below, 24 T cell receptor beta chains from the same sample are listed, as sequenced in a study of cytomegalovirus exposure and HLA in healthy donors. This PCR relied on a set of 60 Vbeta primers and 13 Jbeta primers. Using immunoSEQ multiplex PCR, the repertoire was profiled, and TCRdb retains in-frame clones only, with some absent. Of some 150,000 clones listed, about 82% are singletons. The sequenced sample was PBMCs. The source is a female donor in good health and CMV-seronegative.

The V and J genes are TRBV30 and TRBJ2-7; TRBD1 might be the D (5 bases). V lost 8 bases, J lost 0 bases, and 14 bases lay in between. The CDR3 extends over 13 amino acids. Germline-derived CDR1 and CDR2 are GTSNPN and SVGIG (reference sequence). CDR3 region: CAQKPRDSYEQYF. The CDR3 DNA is TGTGCCCAAAAACCCAGGGACTCCTACGAGCAGTACTTC.

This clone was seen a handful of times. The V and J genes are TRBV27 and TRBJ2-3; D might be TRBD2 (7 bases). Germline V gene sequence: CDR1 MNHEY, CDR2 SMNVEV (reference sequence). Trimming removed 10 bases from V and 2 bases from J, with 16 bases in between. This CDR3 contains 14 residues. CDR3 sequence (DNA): TGTGCCATCCCCCGGGCGGGGGCCACAGATACGCAGTATTTT. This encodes CAIPRAGATDTQYF.

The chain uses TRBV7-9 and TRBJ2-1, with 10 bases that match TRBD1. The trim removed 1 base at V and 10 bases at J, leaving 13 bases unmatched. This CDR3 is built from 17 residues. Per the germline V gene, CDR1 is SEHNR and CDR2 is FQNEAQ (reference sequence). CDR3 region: CASSLGMTGTGETEQFF. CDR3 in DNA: TGTGCCAGCAGCTTAGGGATGACCGGGACAGGGGAGACGGAGCAGTTCTTC.

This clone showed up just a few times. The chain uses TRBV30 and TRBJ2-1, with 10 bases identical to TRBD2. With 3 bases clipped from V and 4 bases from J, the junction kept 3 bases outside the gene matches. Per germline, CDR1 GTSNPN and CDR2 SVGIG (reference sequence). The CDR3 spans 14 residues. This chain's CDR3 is CAWRKLAGYNEQFF. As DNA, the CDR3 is TGTGCCTGGAGAAAACTAGCGGGGTACAATGAGCAGTTCTTC.

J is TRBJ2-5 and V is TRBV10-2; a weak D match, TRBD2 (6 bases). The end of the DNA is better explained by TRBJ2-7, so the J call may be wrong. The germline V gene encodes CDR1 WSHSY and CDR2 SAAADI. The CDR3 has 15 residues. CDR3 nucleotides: TGCGCCAGCAGAACCGTCCGGGACTTATGCTACGAGCAGTACTTC. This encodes CASRTVRDLCYEQYF.

For the CDR3, the DNA is TGTGCCAGCAGCTCGAAGTGGGGCGGGAACACTGAAGCTTTCTTT. It translates to CASSSKWGGNTEAFF. This sequence joins TRBV5-5 and TRBJ1-1; the D gene is possibly TRBD1 (5 bases). Trimming stripped 3 bases from V and 1 base from J, with 13 bases between. Germline loops: CDR1 SGHKS, CDR2 YYEKEE (reference sequence). The CDR3 contains 15 residues.

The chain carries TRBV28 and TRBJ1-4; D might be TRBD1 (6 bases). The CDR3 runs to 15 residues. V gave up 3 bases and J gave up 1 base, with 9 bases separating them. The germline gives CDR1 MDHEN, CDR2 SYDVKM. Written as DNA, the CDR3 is TGTGCCAGCAGTTTTCGGACAGTAACTAATGAAAAACTGTTTTTT. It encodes CASSFRTVTNEKLFF.

DNA of the CDR3: TGTGCCAGCAGTCGCCCACTAGCGACCACAGATACGCAGTATTTT. Its protein product is CASSRPLATTDTQYF. The V gene is TRBV28, the J gene TRBJ2-3; 7 bases agree with TRBD2. The CDR3 has 15 residues. The germline V gene encodes CDR1 MDHEN and CDR2 SYDVKM. J lost 2 bases, V lost 5 bases, and 7 bases had no gene match.

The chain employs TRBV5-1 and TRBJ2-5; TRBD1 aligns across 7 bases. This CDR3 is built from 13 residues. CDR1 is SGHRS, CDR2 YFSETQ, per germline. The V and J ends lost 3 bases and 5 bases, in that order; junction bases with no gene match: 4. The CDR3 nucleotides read TGCGCCAGCAGCTCCAGACAGGGTGAGACCCAGTACTTC. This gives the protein CASSSRQGETQYF.

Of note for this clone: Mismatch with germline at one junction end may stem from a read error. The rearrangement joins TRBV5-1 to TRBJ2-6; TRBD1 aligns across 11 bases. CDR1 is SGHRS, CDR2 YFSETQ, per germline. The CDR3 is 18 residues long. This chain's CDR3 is CASSWWTGGAGGANGLTF. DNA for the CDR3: TGCGCCAGCAGCTGGTGGACAGGGGGCGCAGGTGGGGCCAACGGCCTGACTTTC. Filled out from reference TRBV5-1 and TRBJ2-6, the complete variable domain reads KAGVTQTPRYLIKTRGQQVTLSCSPISGHRSVSWYQQTPGQGLQFLFEYFSETQRNKGNFPGRFSGRQFSNSRSEMNVSTLELGDSALYLCASSWWTGGAGGANGLTFGAGSRLTVL.

In DNA, the CDR3 is TGCAGCGGCGGACAGGGAGCAGGTCAAGAGACCCAGTACTTC. This translates into CSGGQGAGQETQYF. The chain couples TRBV29-1 to TRBJ2-5, with TRBD1 identical over 8 bases. V lost 7 bases and J lost 2; bases outside the gene matches: 9. The CDR3 runs to 14 residues. Germline lookup yields CDR1 SQVTM and CDR2 ANQGSEA.

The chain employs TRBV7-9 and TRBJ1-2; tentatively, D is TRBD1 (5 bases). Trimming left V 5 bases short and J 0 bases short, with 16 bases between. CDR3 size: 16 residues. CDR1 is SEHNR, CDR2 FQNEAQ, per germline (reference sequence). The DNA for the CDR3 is TGTGCCAGCAGCCTGCTAAGCGGGGGTGCTAACTATGGCTACACCTTC. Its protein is CASSLLSGGANYGYTF.

CDR3 sequence reads: CASSQDWQAGYEQYF. As DNA, the CDR3 is TGCGCCAGCAGCCAAGATTGGCAGGCTGGCTACGAGCAGTACTTC. The J gene is TRBJ2-7, the V gene TRBV4-3; no clear D. Germline V gene lookup returns CDR1 LGHNA and CDR2 YSLEER. Trimming pared 0 bases from V and 3 bases from J, leaving 12 bases between. The CDR3 extends over 15 amino acids.

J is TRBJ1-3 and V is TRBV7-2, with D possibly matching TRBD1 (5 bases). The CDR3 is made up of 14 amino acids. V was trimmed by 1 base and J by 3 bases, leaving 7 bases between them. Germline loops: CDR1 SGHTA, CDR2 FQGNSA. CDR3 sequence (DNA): TGTGCCAGCAGCTTAGGGACAATTGGAAACACCATATATTTT. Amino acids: CASSLGTIGNTIYF. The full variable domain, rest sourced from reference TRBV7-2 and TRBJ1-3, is GAGVSQSPSNKVTEKGKDVELRCDPISGHTALYWYRQSLGQGLEFLIYFQGNSAPDKSGLPSDRFSAERTGGSVSTLTIQRTQQEDSAVYLCASSLGTIGNTIYFGEGSWLTVV.

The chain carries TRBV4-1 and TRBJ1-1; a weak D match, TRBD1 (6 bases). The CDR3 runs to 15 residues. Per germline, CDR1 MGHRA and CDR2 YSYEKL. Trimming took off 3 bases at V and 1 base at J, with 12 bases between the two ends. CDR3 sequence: CASSQSGAQNTEAFF. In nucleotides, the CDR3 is TGCGCCAGCAGCCAGTCAGGGGCCCAGAACACTGAAGCTTTCTTT.

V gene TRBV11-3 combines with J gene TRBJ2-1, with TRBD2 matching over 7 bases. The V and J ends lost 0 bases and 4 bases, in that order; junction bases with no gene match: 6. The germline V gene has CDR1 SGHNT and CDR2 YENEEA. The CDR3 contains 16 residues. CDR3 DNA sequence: TGTGCCAGCAGCTTAGAACCGACTAGCAGATACAATGAGCAGTTCTTC. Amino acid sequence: CASSLEPTSRYNEQFF.

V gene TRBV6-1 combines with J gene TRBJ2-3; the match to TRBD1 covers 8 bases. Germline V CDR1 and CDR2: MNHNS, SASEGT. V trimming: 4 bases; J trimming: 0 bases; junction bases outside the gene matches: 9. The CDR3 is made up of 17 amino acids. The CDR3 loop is CASSGGQGFISTDTQYF. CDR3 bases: TGTGCCAGCAGTGGAGGACAGGGATTTATTAGCACAGATACGCAGTATTTT.

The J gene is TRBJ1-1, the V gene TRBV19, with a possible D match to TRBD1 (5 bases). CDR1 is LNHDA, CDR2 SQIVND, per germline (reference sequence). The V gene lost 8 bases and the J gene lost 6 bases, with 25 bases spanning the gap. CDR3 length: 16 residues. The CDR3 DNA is TGTGCCAGTGGGGGGACGGCTTCGAATCAGGCGTCTGAAGCTTTCTTT. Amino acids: CASGGTASNQASEAFF. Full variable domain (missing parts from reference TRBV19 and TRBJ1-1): DGGITQSPKYLFRKEGQNVTLSCEQNLNHDAMYWYRQDPGQGLRLIYYSQIVNDFQKGDIAEGYSVSREKKESFPLTVTSAQKNPTAFYLCASGGTASNQASEAFFGQGTRLTVV.

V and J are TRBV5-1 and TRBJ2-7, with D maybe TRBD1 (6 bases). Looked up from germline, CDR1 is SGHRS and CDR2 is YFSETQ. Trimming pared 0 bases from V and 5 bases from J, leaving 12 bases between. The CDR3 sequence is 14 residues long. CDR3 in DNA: TGCGCCAGCAGCTTGGCATTAGGGGGAAACGAGCAGTACTTC. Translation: CASSLALGGNEQYF.

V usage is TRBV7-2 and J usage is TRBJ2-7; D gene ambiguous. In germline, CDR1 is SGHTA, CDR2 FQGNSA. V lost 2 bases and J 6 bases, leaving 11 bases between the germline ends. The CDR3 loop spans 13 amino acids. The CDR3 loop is CASSLSPPGEQYF. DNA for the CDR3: TGTGCCAGCAGCTTAAGCCCCCCGGGCGAGCAGTACTTC. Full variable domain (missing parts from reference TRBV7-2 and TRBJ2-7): GAGVSQSPSNKVTEKGKDVELRCDPISGHTALYWYRQSLGQGLEFLIYFQGNSAPDKSGLPSDRFSAERTGGSVSTLTIQRTQQEDSAVYLCASSLSPPGEQYFGPGTRLTVT.

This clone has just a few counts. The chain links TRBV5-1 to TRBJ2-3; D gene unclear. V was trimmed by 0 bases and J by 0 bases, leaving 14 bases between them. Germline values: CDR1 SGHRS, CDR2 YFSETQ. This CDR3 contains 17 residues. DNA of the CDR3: TGCGCCAGCAGCTTGGCACCTAGGCACTCTAGCACAGATACGCAGTATTTT. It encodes CASSLAPRHSSTDTQYF.

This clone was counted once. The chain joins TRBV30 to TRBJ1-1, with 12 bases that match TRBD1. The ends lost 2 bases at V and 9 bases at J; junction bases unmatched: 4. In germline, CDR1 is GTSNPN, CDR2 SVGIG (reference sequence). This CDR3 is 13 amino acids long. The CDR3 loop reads CAWSPGTGGKAFF. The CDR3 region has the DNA TGTGCCTGGAGTCCCGGGACAGGGGGCAAAGCTTTCTTT. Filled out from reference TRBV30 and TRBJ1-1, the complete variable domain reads SQTIHQWPATLVQPVGSPLSLECTVEGTSNPNLYWYRQAAGRGLQLLFYSVGIGQISSEVPQNLSASRPQDRQFILSSKKLLLSDSGFYLCAWSPGTGGKAFFGQGTRLTVV.

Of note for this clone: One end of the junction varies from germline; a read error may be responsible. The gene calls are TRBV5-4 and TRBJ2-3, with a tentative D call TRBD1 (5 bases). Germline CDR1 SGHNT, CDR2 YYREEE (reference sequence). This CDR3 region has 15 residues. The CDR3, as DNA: TGTGCCAGCAGCTTTCAAAGGGGCGGCACGGATACGCAGTATTTT. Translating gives CASSFQRGGTDTQYF.

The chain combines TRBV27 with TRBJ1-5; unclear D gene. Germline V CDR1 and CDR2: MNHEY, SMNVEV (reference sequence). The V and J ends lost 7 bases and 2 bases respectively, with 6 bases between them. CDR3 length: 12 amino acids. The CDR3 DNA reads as TGTGCCAGCACCTCGGGCAATCAGCCCCAGCATTTT. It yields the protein CASTSGNQPQHF.